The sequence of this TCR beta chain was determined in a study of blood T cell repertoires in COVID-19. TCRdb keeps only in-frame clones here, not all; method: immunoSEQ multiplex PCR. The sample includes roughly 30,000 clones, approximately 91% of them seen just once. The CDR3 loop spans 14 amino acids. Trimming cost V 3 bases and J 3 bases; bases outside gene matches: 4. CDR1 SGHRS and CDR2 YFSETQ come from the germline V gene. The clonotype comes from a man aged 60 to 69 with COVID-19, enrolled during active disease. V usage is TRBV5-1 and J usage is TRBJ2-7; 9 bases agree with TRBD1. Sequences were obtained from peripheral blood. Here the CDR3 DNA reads TGCGCCAGCAGCTCCGGGACAGGGAACTACGAGCAGTACTTC. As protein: CASSSGTGNYEQYF.